This T cell receptor (beta chain) emerged from a study of technical replicates of blood from several donors. Profiled with immunoSEQ multiplex PCR; TCRdb holds only in-frame clones, not every one. The sample includes some 87,000 clones, around 92% seen only once; the top ten take about 0.37%. Trimming left V 0 bases short and J 3 bases short, with 15 bases between. Germline assignment: CDR1 SGHDN and CDR2 FVKESK. This CDR3 comprises 17 residues. The chain carries TRBV14 and TRBJ1-3; tentative D call: TRBD1 (5 bases). Sequenced: T cells isolated from PBMCs. This receptor was taken from a human donor in good health. The CDR3 here is CASSQDSARASGNTIYF. CDR3 DNA sequence: TGTGCCAGCAGCCAAGATTCGGCCAGGGCGAGTGGAAACACCATATATTTT.